The rows below give T cell receptor beta chains drawn from one sample of a study of breast tumors, draining lymph nodes, adjacent tissues. In TCRdb, the multiplex PCR reads were re-called with MiXCR into one record per CDR3 protein. The profile covers roughly 110,000 distinct CDR3 sequences, with around 30% appearing a single time and approximately 6% taken by the ten largest. Sequencing used axillary lymph node tissue. Every receptor here comes from a female donor with breast cancer. Some clones in this sample may be carry-over from other donors' samples. Each CDR3 is given with its conserved first and last residue. The order of the fields is J gene, clone size, V gene, D gene, CDR3 protein, CDR3 DNA. D genes are given only for firm matches. Some rows have no size entry. The others give once, few or many, or a class for an expanded clone.

J gene: TRBJ2-2; clone size: many; V gene: TRBV20-1; D gene: NA; CDR3 protein: CSARRVGTGELFF; CDR3 DNA: TGCAGTGCCCGACGCGTGGGGACCGGGGAGCTGTTTTTT
J gene: TRBJ1-5; clone size: many; V gene: TRBV12-3/TRBV12-4; D gene: NA; CDR3 protein: CASSLRQHSNQPQHF; CDR3 DNA: TGTGCCAGCAGTTTACGACAACATAGCAATCAGCCCCAGCATTTT
J gene: TRBJ1-2; clone size: many; V gene: TRBV3-1; D gene: NA; CDR3 protein: CASSPGTGYTF; CDR3 DNA: TGTGCCAGCAGCCCTGGGACTGGCTACACCTTC
J gene: TRBJ2-3; clone size: many; V gene: TRBV15; D gene: NA; CDR3 protein: CATSRPLGGQGPDTQYF; CDR3 DNA: TGTGCCACCAGCAGACCCTTGGGAGGCCAAGGACCAGATACGCAGTATTTT
J gene: TRBJ2-3; clone size: many; V gene: TRBV18; D gene: NA; CDR3 protein: CASSPLGGTDTQYF; CDR3 DNA: TGTGCCAGCTCACCACTAGGGGGCACAGATACGCAGTATTTT
J gene: TRBJ2-1; clone size: many; V gene: TRBV2; D gene: TRBD2; CDR3 protein: CASSGTSGYSSYNEQFF; CDR3 DNA: TGTGCCAGCAGCGGCACTAGCGGGTATAGCTCCTACAATGAGCAGTTCTTC
J gene: TRBJ1-5; clone size: many; V gene: TRBV6-5; D gene: NA; CDR3 protein: CASSWGMSQPQHF; CDR3 DNA: TGTGCCAGCAGTTGGGGAATGAGTCAGCCCCAGCATTTT
J gene: TRBJ2-7; clone size: many; V gene: TRBV28; D gene: NA; CDR3 protein: CASSLARTHDGYEQYF; CDR3 DNA: TGTGCCAGCAGTTTAGCGCGGACCCACGATGGGTACGAGCAGTACTTC
J gene: TRBJ2-1; clone size: NA; V gene: TRBV28; D gene: NA; CDR3 protein: CASVKRQFINGKAHNEQFF; CDR3 DNA: TGTGCCAGCGTCAAGCGGCAGTTTATTAACGGGAAGGCCCACAATGAGCAGTTCTTC
J gene: TRBJ2-3; clone size: many; V gene: TRBV10-3; D gene: TRBD1; CDR3 protein: CAISDRDRSTDTQYF; CDR3 DNA: TGTGCCATCAGTGATAGGGACAGGAGCACAGATACGCAGTATTTT
J gene: TRBJ1-5; clone size: many; V gene: TRBV7-9; D gene: TRBD1; CDR3 protein: CASSSQGARYSNQPQHF; CDR3 DNA: TGTGCCAGCAGCTCCCAGGGGGCACGATATAGCAATCAGCCCCAGCATTTT
J gene: TRBJ2-7; clone size: many; V gene: TRBV6-5; D gene: TRBD1; CDR3 protein: CASSPDRDYEQYF; CDR3 DNA: TGTGCCAGCAGCCCAGACAGGGACTACGAGCAGTACTTC
J gene: TRBJ2-3; clone size: many; V gene: TRBV20-1; D gene: NA; CDR3 protein: CSARRYFSTDTQYF; CDR3 DNA: TGCAGTGCGCGGAGGTACTTCAGCACAGATACGCAGTATTTT
J gene: TRBJ2-1; clone size: many; V gene: TRBV7-9; D gene: NA; CDR3 protein: CASSPPGGDEQFF; CDR3 DNA: TGTGCCAGCAGCCCGCCGGGTGGTGACGAGCAGTTCTTC
J gene: TRBJ1-1; clone size: NA; V gene: TRBV4-1; D gene: NA; CDR3 protein: CASSGNVDFYTEAFF; CDR3 DNA: TGCGCCAGCAGCGGGAACGTAGACTTCTACACTGAAGCTTTCTTT
J gene: TRBJ1-5; clone size: NA; V gene: TRBV25-1; D gene: NA; CDR3 protein: CASNNQGAYSNQHQHF; CDR3 DNA: TGTGCCAGCAATAATCAGGGCGCGTATAGCAATCAGCACCAGCATTTT
J gene: TRBJ1-3; clone size: many; V gene: TRBV9; D gene: TRBD1; CDR3 protein: CASSQGQKDGNTIYF; CDR3 DNA: TGTGCCAGCAGCCAGGGACAGAAGGATGGAAACACCATATATTTT
J gene: TRBJ2-3; clone size: many; V gene: TRBV5-5; D gene: NA; CDR3 protein: CASSPQPPGLGTDTQYF; CDR3 DNA: TGTGCCAGCAGCCCTCAACCCCCGGGGTTAGGCACAGATACGCAGTATTTT
J gene: TRBJ2-7; clone size: many; V gene: TRBV2; D gene: NA; CDR3 protein: CASRPGQSAYEQYF; CDR3 DNA: TGTGCCAGCAGGCCGGGACAATCCGCCTACGAGCAGTACTTC
J gene: TRBJ2-2; clone size: many; V gene: TRBV20-1; D gene: TRBD2; CDR3 protein: CSASGRLAANTGELFF; CDR3 DNA: TGCAGTGCTAGTGGACGGCTAGCGGCGAACACCGGGGAGCTGTTTTTT
J gene: TRBJ1-6; clone size: NA; V gene: TRBV19; D gene: NA; CDR3 protein: CASSISGAWGSPLHF; CDR3 DNA: TGTGCCAGTAGTATTAGCGGGGCTTGGGGTTCACCCCTCCACTTT
J gene: TRBJ2-3; clone size: many; V gene: TRBV7-2; D gene: NA; CDR3 protein: CASSSRPLHTDTQYF; CDR3 DNA: TGTGCCAGCAGCTCGCGGCCCCTACACACAGATACGCAGTATTTT